This section outlines one T cell receptor beta chain sequence together with its context. These data come from a study of T cells in Graves' hyperthyroidism and ophthalmopathy. What was amplified from RNA transcripts were TCR beta CDR3 regions. The HTBI primer set served for first-round RT-PCR of the TCR CDR3. In TCRdb, the multiplex PCR reads were re-called with MiXCR into one record per CDR3 protein. Of about 520,000 distinct CDR3 sequences in the sample, approximately 25% were seen once. Per the germline V gene, CDR1 is MDHEN and CDR2 is SYDVKM. The ends were cut back, 4 bases at V and 3 bases at J, with 13 bases in the middle. The CDR3 runs to 14 residues.

Input material: blood. The chain employs TRBV28 and TRBJ2-7; the D gene is possibly TRBD1 (5 bases). This sequence originates from a woman aged 30 to 39 with Graves' ophthalmopathy. The CDR3 is CASSSSRDLYEQYF. In DNA form, the CDR3 reads TGTGCCAGCAGTTCGTCCAGGGATCTCTACGAGCAGTACTTC.